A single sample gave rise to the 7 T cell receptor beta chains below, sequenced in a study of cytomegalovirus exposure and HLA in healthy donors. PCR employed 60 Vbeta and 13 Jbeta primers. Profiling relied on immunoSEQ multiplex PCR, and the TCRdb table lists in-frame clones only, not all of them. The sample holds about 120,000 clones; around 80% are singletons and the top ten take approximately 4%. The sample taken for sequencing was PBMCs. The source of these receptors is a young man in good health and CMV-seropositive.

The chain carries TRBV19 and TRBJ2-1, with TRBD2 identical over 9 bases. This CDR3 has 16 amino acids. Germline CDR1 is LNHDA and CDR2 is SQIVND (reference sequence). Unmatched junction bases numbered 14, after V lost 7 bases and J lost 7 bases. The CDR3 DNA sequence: TGTGCCAGTACCACTGGCGGGAGGGCCCTTAGAAATGAGCAGTTCTTC. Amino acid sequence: CASTTGGRALRNEQFF.

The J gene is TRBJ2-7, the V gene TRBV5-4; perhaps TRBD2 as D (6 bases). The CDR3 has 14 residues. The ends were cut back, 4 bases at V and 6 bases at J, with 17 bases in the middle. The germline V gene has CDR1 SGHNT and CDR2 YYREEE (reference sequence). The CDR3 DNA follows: TGTGCCAGCAGCCCTTGGTCCCCGGGGGTCGAGCAGTACTTC. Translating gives CASSPWSPGVEQYF. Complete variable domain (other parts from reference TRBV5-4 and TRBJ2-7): ETGVTQSPTHLIKTRGQQVTLRCSSQSGHNTVSWYQQALGQGPQFIFQYYREEENGRGNFPPRFSGLQFPNYSSELNVNALELDDSALYLCASSPWSPGVEQYFGPGTRLTVT.

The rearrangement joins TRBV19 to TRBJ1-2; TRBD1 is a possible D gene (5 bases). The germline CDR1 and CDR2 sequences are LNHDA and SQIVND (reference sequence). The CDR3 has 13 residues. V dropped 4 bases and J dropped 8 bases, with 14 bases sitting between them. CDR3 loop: CASSKRAREGYTF. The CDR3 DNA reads TGTGCCAGTAGTAAAAGGGCCAGGGAAGGCTACACCTTC.

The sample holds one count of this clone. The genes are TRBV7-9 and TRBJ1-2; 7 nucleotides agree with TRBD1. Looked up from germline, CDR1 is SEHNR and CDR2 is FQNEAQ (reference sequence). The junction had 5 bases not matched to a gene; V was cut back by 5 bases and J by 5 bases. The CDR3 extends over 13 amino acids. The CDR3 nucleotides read TGTGCCAGCAGCCCAGGGGGTAAATATGGCTACACCTTC. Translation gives CASSPGGKYGYTF.

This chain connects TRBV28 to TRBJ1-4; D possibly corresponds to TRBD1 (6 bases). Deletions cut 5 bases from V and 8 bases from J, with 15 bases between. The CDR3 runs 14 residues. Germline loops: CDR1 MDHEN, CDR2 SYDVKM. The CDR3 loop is CASSPQGVDEKLFF. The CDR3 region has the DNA TGTGCCAGCAGTCCACAGGGAGTGGACGAAAAACTGTTTTTT.

CDR3 in DNA: TGTGCCAGCAGGGTCACCAGGGGAGACTATGGCTACACCTTC. Encoded protein: CASRVTRGDYGYTF. This rearrangement joins TRBV6-5 to TRBJ1-2; a possible D gene is TRBD1 (6 bases). Germline CDR1 is MNHEY and CDR2 is SVGAGI. Deletions cut 6 bases from V and 3 bases from J, with 14 bases between. This CDR3 contains 14 residues.

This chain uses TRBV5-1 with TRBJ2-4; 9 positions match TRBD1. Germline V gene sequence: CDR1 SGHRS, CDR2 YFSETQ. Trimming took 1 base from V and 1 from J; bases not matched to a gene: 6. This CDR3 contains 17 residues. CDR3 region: CASSLRGQGLAKNIQYF. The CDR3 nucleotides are TGCGCCAGCAGCTTGAGGGGACAGGGTTTGGCCAAAAACATTCAGTACTTC.